These 14 T cell receptor beta chains originate from one sample sequenced in a study of cytomegalovirus exposure and HLA in healthy donors. PCR used 60 Vbeta primers and 13 Jbeta primers. Assay used: immunoSEQ multiplex PCR; TCRdb lists only in-frame clones, some missing. In the table there are under 110,000 clones, about 80% of which are singletons. The sample comprised PBMCs. These receptors all stem from a man between 40 and 49 years old in good health and CMV-seronegative.

The V call is TRBV11-2, the J call TRBJ1-5, with a possible D match to TRBD1 (5 bases). The CDR3 is made up of 17 amino acids. CDR1 is SGHAT and CDR2 is FQNNGV in the germline V gene. V was cut by 4 bases and J by 0 bases, with 16 bases left in between. Written as DNA, the CDR3 is TGTGCCAGCAGCTCACCGACAGTGTTTCATAGCAATCAGCCCCAGCATTTT. Its translation: CASSSPTVFHSNQPQHF.

V is TRBV6-7 and J is TRBJ2-3; 12 positions agree with TRBD2. TRBV6-7 counts as an open reading frame of uncertain function. The CDR3 has 19 residues. Germline trimming cut 7 bases from V and 0 bases from J; bases unmatched to any gene: 14. The CDR3 DNA follows: TGTGCCAGCACTACGACTAGCGGGGGCCGAGTTTCCAGCACAGATACGCAGTATTTT. This encodes CASTTTSGGRVSSTDTQYF.

This clone was detected a few times. The chain has TRBV11-2 and TRBJ1-1; D is ambiguous. The V gene lost 5 bases and the J gene lost 7 bases, with 14 bases spanning the gap. Germline V gene data show CDR1 as SGHAT and CDR2 as FQNNGV. There are 13 residues in the CDR3. CDR3 protein: CASSPSNEGEAFF. Written as DNA, the CDR3 is TGTGCCAGCAGCCCGAGCAACGAGGGTGAAGCTTTCTTT.

The genes are TRBV6-4 and TRBJ2-2, with 12 nucleotides matching TRBD1. CDR1 MRHNA and CDR2 SNTAGT come from the germline V gene. CDR3 length: 16 residues. The J segment lost 5 bases and the V segment lost 5 bases, leaving 6 bases of the junction unmatched. CDR3 loop: CASSTGTGGETGELFF. The CDR3 DNA reads TGTGCCAGCAGTACCGGGACAGGGGGCGAAACCGGGGAGCTGTTTTTT.

This clone was detected only a few times. V usage is TRBV7-8 and J usage is TRBJ2-7, with a possible D match to TRBD1 (5 bases). The CDR3 runs 14 residues. The V gene's germline CDR1 is SGHVS and CDR2 FQNEAQ. V was pared by 2 bases and J by 6 bases, with 14 bases between. The CDR3 nucleotides are TGTGCCAGCAGCTTACCCAGGGAAAGTGGCGAGCAGTACTTC. Translated, it gives CASSLPRESGEQYF.

The rearrangement links TRBV4-3 to TRBJ1-4; D may be TRBD1 (6 bases). This CDR3 comprises 18 residues. Germline V CDR1 and CDR2: LGHNA, YSLEER. Trimming stripped 0 bases from V and 7 bases from J, with 21 bases between. The CDR3 sequence: CASSQEGRGTQGREKLFF. In nucleotides, the CDR3 is TGCGCCAGCAGCCAAGAGGGAAGGGGGACGCAGGGACGTGAAAAACTGTTTTTT.

This sequence joins TRBV2 and TRBJ1-1, with TRBD1 as a possible D gene (5 bases). V dropped 4 bases and J dropped 0 bases, with 9 bases sitting between them. The CDR3 loop spans 14 amino acids. Germline V gene sequence: CDR1 SNHLY, CDR2 FYNNEI. The chain's CDR3 is CASSGYRLNTEAFF. DNA for the CDR3: TGTGCCAGCAGTGGATACAGGCTGAACACTGAAGCTTTCTTT.

The chain links TRBV18 to TRBJ1-4; 7 bases line up with TRBD1. Per the germline V gene, CDR1 is KGHSH and CDR2 is LQKENI. The CDR3 covers 15 residues. J lost 4 bases, V lost 4 bases, and 6 bases had no gene match. Here the CDR3 DNA reads TGTGCCAGCTCACATACAAGACAGGGTAATGAAAAACTGTTTTTT. This gives the protein CASSHTRQGNEKLFF.

The genes are TRBV7-2 and TRBJ2-1; 7 bases map to TRBD2. The J segment lost 9 bases and the V segment lost 3 bases, leaving 5 bases of the junction unmatched. There are 13 residues in the CDR3. Germline assignment: CDR1 SGHTA and CDR2 FQGNSA. CDR3 in amino acids: CASSLRTSVEQFF. DNA for the CDR3: TGTGCCAGCAGCTTGAGAACTAGCGTTGAGCAGTTCTTC.

Only one count was recorded for this clone. The chain is built from TRBV19 and TRBJ1-1; 7 bases are a match to TRBD1. Losses at the gene ends were 4 bases for V and 0 bases for J; bases not matched to a gene: 8. The CDR3 loop spans 16 amino acids. Germline CDR1 LNHDA, CDR2 SQIVND (reference sequence). The CDR3 region has the DNA TGTGCCAGTAGTAGTGACAGGGTTAAGTTGAACACTGAAGCTTTCTTT. Its translation: CASSSDRVKLNTEAFF.

The CDR3 loop is CASSESWTGYEQYF. CDR3 DNA: TGCGCCAGCAGTGAGTCGTGGACAGGCTACGAGCAGTACTTC. This chain uses TRBV10-1 with TRBJ2-5, with TRBD1 identical over 7 bases. The DNA matches TRBJ2-7 better at its end, which makes the J call doubtful. The CDR3 runs 14 residues. Germline-derived CDR1 and CDR2 are WNHNN and SYGVQD (reference sequence).

CDR3 coding DNA: TGTGCCAGTAGTATCCTCCGGACAGGGAGCACTGAAGCTTTCTTT. Its translation is CASSILRTGSTEAFF. V is TRBV19 and J is TRBJ1-1; TRBD1 agrees at 8 bases. Per germline, CDR1 LNHDA and CDR2 SQIVND (reference sequence). V dropped 3 bases and J dropped 4; count of bases not matched to a gene: 7. The CDR3 is 15 amino acids.

CDR3 DNA: TGTGCCAGCAGCTTGGAGGGACTGCCACACAATGAGCAGTTCTTC. Amino acid sequence: CASSLEGLPHNEQFF. J is TRBJ2-1 and V is TRBV11-2, with D perhaps TRBD2 (6 bases). The CDR3 is 15 residues long. Germline values: CDR1 SGHAT, CDR2 FQNNGV. V lost 3 bases to trimming and J lost 5 bases, with 14 bases between them. The complete variable domain, with remaining parts taken from reference TRBV11-2 and TRBJ2-1, reads EAGVAQSPRYKIIEKRQSVAFWCNPISGHATLYWYQQILGQGPKLLIQFQNNGVVDDSQLPKDRFSAERLKGVDSTLKIQPAKLEDSAVYLCASSLEGLPHNEQFFGPGTRLTVL.

The J gene is TRBJ2-3, the V gene TRBV7-4; 11 nucleotides agree with TRBD2. The CDR3 runs to 17 residues. Germline CDR1 reads SGHVT; CDR2 reads SQSDAQ. The V segment lost 4 bases and the J segment 4 bases; nucleotides outside the gene matches: 10. The DNA for the CDR3 is TGTGCCAGCAGCTCTCGCCGAAGTAGCGGGGGGGCAGATACGCAGTATTTT. Translating gives CASSSRRSSGGADTQYF.